Each of the 15 T cell receptor beta chains below was sequenced from the same sample in a study of cytomegalovirus exposure and HLA in healthy donors. Produced via immunoSEQ multiplex PCR; TCRdb's table is partial and in-frame only. The data contain 330,000 or so clones, about nine tenths of them singletons. Sequenced sample: PBMCs. These receptors all stem from a woman in her late teens or twenties in good health and CMV-seronegative.

The chain joins TRBV18 to TRBJ1-1; a weak D match, TRBD1 (5 bases). Germline CDR1 and CDR2: KGHSH and LQKENI. This CDR3 has 15 residues. The V gene lost 2 bases and the J gene lost 1 base, with 11 bases spanning the gap. The CDR3 here is CASSPVTQGNTEAFF. CDR3 sequence (DNA): TGTGCCAGCTCACCAGTCACGCAGGGGAACACTGAAGCTTTCTTT. The variable domain in full, completed from reference TRBV18 and TRBJ1-1, reads NAGVMQNPRHLVRRRGQEARLRCSPMKGHSHVYWYRQLPEEGLKFMVYLQKENIIDESGMPKERFSAEFPKEGPSILRIQQVVRGDSAAYFCASSPVTQGNTEAFFGQGTRLTVV.

The V and J genes are TRBV6-4 and TRBJ1-5; 9 positions match TRBD1. Germline-derived CDR1 and CDR2 are MRHNA and SNTAGT. Trimming removed 6 bases from V and 4 bases from J; junction bases left unmatched: 7. CDR3 length: 15 amino acids. The CDR3 sequence: CASRNRDRVNQPQHF. The CDR3 nucleotides read TGTGCCAGCAGGAACCGGGACAGGGTAAATCAGCCCCAGCATTTT.

V usage is TRBV12-2 and J usage is TRBJ2-7; the table's D call, TRBD2, was not checked against the DNA. TRBV12-2 is listed as a pseudogene. The CDR3 runs 17 residues. The chain's CDR3 is CASRLGIGGEGPYEQYF. Written as DNA, the CDR3 is TGTGCAAGTCGCTTAGGGATCGGGGGGGAGGGCCCCTACGAGCAGTACTTC.

This chain joins TRBV19 and TRBJ2-5; 13 nucleotides match TRBD2. The CDR3 consists of 19 residues. V lost 5 bases to trimming and J lost 1 base; unmatched junction nucleotides: 13. Germline CDR1 and CDR2: LNHDA and SQIVND (reference sequence). CDR3 sequence reads: CASSAGRTSGRGSQETQYF. As DNA, the CDR3 is TGTGCCAGTAGTGCCGGCAGGACTAGCGGGAGAGGTTCCCAAGAGACCCAGTACTTC.

This clone is a singleton in its sample. V gene TRBV28 combines with J gene TRBJ2-1; 11 bases map to TRBD2. Looked up from germline, CDR1 is MDHEN and CDR2 is SYDVKM. The junction had 11 bases not matched to a gene; V was cut back by 5 bases and J by 14 bases. The CDR3 is 14 amino acids. The CDR3 sequence: CASSHGTSGIWKFF. The CDR3 DNA sequence: TGTGCCAGCAGTCACGGGACTAGCGGAATTTGGAAGTTCTTC. Filled out from reference TRBV28 and TRBJ2-1, the complete variable domain reads DVKVTQSSRYLVKRTGEKVFLECVQDMDHENMFWYRQDPGLGLRLIYFSYDVKMKEKGDIPEGYSVSREKKERFSLILESASTNQTSMYLCASSHGTSGIWKFFGPGTRLTVL.

The gene calls are TRBV2 and TRBJ2-7, with D possibly being TRBD2 (6 bases). V lost 6 bases and J lost 3, with 15 bases in between. Germline CDR1 SNHLY, CDR2 FYNNEI. The length of the CDR3 is 14 residues. CDR3 loop: CASRGGGAIYEQYF. The CDR3 DNA follows: TGTGCCAGCAGGGGAGGAGGGGCGATCTACGAGCAGTACTTC.

The chain joins TRBV7-2 to TRBJ1-1; 11 bases line up with TRBD1. The V gene's germline CDR1 is SGHTA and CDR2 FQGNSA. Trimming removed 5 bases from V and 4 bases from J; junction bases left unmatched: 6. The CDR3 consists of 15 residues. CDR3 bases: TGTGCCAGCAGCAGGACAGGGGGCTTGGGCACTGAAGCTTTCTTT. Its translation: CASSRTGGLGTEAFF. The full variable domain, with the rest looked up from reference TRBV7-2 and TRBJ1-1, is GAGVSQSPSNKVTEKGKDVELRCDPISGHTALYWYRQSLGQGLEFLIYFQGNSAPDKSGLPSDRFSAERTGGSVSTLTIQRTQQEDSAVYLCASSRTGGLGTEAFFGQGTRLTVV.

This chain joins TRBV5-1 and TRBJ2-7, with TRBD1 as a possible D gene (6 bases). The germline CDR1 and CDR2 sequences are SGHRS and YFSETQ. The CDR3 consists of 14 residues. The V end lost 0 bases, the J end lost 1 base, and 8 bases lay between the germline ends. CDR3 protein: CASSLDRGSYEQYF. Here the CDR3 DNA reads TGCGCCAGCAGCTTGGATAGGGGGTCCTACGAGCAGTACTTC.

J is TRBJ2-7 and V is TRBV18, with 7 bases fitting TRBD2. This CDR3 is built from 15 residues. Germline CDR1 KGHSH, CDR2 LQKENI. After removal of 3 bases from V and 4 bases from J, the junction contained 9 bases not matched to a gene. The CDR3 DNA is TGTGCCAGCTCACCGCTGATGGGCGGGAGTTACGAGCAGTACTTC. It encodes CASSPLMGGSYEQYF.

The chain combines TRBV19 with TRBJ1-3, with a possible D match to TRBD1 (6 bases). This CDR3 comprises 17 residues. Germline values: CDR1 LNHDA, CDR2 SQIVND (reference sequence). V was trimmed by 7 bases and J by 2 bases, leaving 21 bases between them. The CDR3 here is CASTPLSGRGAGNTIYF. In DNA, the CDR3 is TGTGCCAGTACCCCCCTCTCGGGCAGGGGCGCTGGAAACACCATATATTTT.

J is TRBJ2-2 and V is TRBV5-4; D is unresolved. Germline V gene lookup returns CDR1 SGHNT and CDR2 YYREEE (reference sequence). The ends were cut back, 4 bases at V and 5 bases at J, with 15 bases in the middle. The CDR3 runs 15 residues. This CDR3 reads CASSHAPLHTGELFF. The CDR3 bases are TGTGCCAGCAGCCACGCCCCACTTCATACCGGGGAGCTGTTTTTT.

The chain links TRBV4-2 to TRBJ2-3; 8 bases are shared with TRBD2. CDR3 length: 17 amino acids. V lost 1 base and J lost 4; bases outside the gene matches: 10. Looked up from germline, CDR1 is LGHNA and CDR2 is YNFKEQ. The CDR3 DNA sequence: TGTGCCAGCAGCCAAGGTAGCGGGATTCTAATGGCAGATACGCAGTATTTT. This translates into CASSQGSGILMADTQYF.

The V and J genes are TRBV2 and TRBJ2-1, with 9 bases identical to TRBD2. Germline values: CDR1 SNHLY, CDR2 FYNNEI. After removal of 5 bases from V and 10 bases from J, the junction contained 6 bases not matched to a gene. The CDR3 runs to 13 residues. CDR3 loop: CASSPGLAKEQFF. As DNA, the CDR3 is TGTGCCAGCAGTCCGGGACTAGCAAAAGAGCAGTTCTTC. Complete variable domain (other parts from reference TRBV2 and TRBJ2-1): EPEVTQTPSHQVTQMGQEVILRCVPISNHLYFYWYRQILGQKVEFLVSFYNNEISEKSEIFDDQFSVERPDGSNFTLKIRSTKLEDSAMYFCASSPGLAKEQFFGPGTRLTVL.

This clone has just a few counts. The J gene is TRBJ2-6, the V gene TRBV4-3, with 7 positions matching TRBD1. CDR3 length: 18 residues. J lost 0 bases, V lost 1 base, and 6 bases had no gene match. Germline V gene sequence: CDR1 LGHNA, CDR2 YSLEER. For the CDR3, the DNA is TGCGCCAGCAGCCAAGGTCCTTCAGGGGGCTCTGGGGCCAACGTCCTGACTTTC. The encoded protein is CASSQGPSGGSGANVLTF.

The chain has TRBV13 and TRBJ2-1; 7 positions match TRBD1. With 5 bases clipped from V and 0 bases from J, the junction kept 4 bases outside the gene matches. Germline CDR1 and CDR2: PRHDT and FYEKMQ (reference sequence). The CDR3 totals 15 residues. The CDR3: CASSHDRDSYNEQFF. In DNA form, the CDR3 reads TGTGCCAGCAGCCACGACAGGGACTCCTACAATGAGCAGTTCTTC.